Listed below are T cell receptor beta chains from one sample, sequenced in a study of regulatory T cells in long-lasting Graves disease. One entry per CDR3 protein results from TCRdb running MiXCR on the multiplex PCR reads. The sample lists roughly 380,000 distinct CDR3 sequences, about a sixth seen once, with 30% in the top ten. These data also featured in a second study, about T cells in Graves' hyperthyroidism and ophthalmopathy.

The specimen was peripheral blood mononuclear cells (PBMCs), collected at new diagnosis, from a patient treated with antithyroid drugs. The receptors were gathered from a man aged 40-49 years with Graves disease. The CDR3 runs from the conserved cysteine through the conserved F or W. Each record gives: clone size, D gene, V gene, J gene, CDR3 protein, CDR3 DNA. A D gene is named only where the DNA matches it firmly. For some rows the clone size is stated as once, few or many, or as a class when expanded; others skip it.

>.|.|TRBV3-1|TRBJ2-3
CASSSHVGGADTQYF
TGTGCCAGCAGCTCACATGTCGGAGGGGCAGATACGCAGTATTTT
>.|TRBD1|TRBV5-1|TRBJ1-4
CASSSYRSGQSNEKLSF
TGCGCCAGCAGCTCGTACCGATCGGGACAGTCTAATGAAAAACTGTCTTTT
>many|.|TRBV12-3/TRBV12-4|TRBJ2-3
CASKDGGGTDTQYF
TGTGCCAGCAAAGATGGAGGCGGGACAGATACGCAGTATTTT
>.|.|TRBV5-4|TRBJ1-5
CASSFGRKQPQHF
TGTGCCAGCAGCTTCGGGCGTAAACAGCCCCAGCATTTT
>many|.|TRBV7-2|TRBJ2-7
CASSLSPVRVSEQYF
TGTGCCAGCAGCTTAAGTCCCGTCAGGGTAAGCGAGCAGTACTTC
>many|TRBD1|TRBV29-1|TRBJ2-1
CSGLRDRGYNEQFF
TGCAGCGGGCTCCGGGACAGGGGATACAATGAGCAGTTCTTC
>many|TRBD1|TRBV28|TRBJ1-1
CASSPGTGLATEAFF
TGTGCCAGCAGTCCCGGGACAGGACTTGCCACTGAAGCTTTCTTT
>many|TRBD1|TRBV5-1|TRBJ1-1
CASSLGQGSSEAFF
TGCGCCAGCAGCTTGGGACAGGGGAGCTCTGAAGCTTTCTTT
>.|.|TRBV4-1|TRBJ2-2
CASSQGPAGYTGELFF
TGCGCCAGCAGCCAAGGCCCGGCAGGATACACCGGGGAGCTGTTTTTT
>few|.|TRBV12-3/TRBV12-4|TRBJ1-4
CASSLARGQGTTNEKLFF
TGTGCCAGCAGTTTAGCGCGGGGGCAGGGGACAACTAATGAAAAACTGTTTTTT
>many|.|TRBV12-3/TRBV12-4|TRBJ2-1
CASRGGGAEVSYNEQFF
TGTGCCAGCAGAGGAGGGGGGGCCGAGGTCTCCTACAATGAGCAGTTCTTC
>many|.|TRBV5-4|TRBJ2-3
CASSRGNTDTQYF
TGTGCCAGCAGCCGGGGAAACACAGATACGCAGTATTTT
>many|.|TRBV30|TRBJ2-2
CAASGTSNTGELFF
TGTGCCGCCTCCGGGACATCAAACACCGGGGAGCTGTTTTTT
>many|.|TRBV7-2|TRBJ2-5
CASSLSLGGQETQYF
TGTGCCAGCAGCTTAAGCTTGGGGGGCCAAGAGACCCAGTACTTC
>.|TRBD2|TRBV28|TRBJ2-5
CASSARGGLWETQYF
TGTGCCAGCAGCGCCCGGGGGGGGCTTTGGGAGACCCAGTACTTC
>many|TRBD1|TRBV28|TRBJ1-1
CASTNYRDRGPSAFF
TGTGCCAGCACAAATTACCGGGACAGGGGGCCTTCCGCTTTCTTT
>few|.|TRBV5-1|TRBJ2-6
CASSLTGTFAGANVLTF
TGCGCCAGCAGCTTGACAGGTACTTTTGCTGGGGCCAACGTCCTGACTTTC
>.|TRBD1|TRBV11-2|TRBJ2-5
CASSYGSSGTGATQETQYF
TGTGCCAGCAGCTACGGTTCGTCAGGGACAGGGGCTACTCAAGAGACCCAGTACTTC
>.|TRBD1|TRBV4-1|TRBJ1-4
CASSRTGLNEKLFF
TGCGCCAGCAGCCGGACAGGCCTTAATGAAAAACTGTTTTTT
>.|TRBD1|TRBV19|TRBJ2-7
CASSWTGDGYEQYF
TGTGCCAGTAGTTGGACAGGGGACGGCTACGAGCAGTACTTC
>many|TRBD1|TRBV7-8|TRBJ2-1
CASSLLGTVKSNEQFF
TGTGCCAGCAGCCTACTAGGGACAGTGAAGTCCAATGAGCAGTTCTTC
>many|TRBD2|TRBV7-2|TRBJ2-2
CASSLRSGGAPGELFF
TGTGCCAGCAGCTTACGAAGCGGGGGGGCCCCCGGGGAGCTGTTTTTT
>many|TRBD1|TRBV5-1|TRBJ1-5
CASSLGGMNNQPQHF
TGCGCCAGCAGCTTAGGGGGCATGAACAATCAGCCCCAGCATTTT
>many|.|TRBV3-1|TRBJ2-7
CASSQERSSYEQYF
TGTGCCAGCAGCCAAGAAAGGAGCTCCTACGAGCAGTACTTC
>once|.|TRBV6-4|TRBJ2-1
CASSDQPLGNEQFF
TGTGCCAGCAGCGATCAGCCCCTGGGCAATGAGCAGTTCTTC
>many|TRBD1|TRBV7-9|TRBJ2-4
CASSRTGDVKNIQYF
TGTGCCAGCAGCCGTACAGGGGATGTGAAAAACATTCAGTACTTC
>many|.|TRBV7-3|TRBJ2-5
CASSLSRDTKTQYF
TGTGCCAGCAGCCTATCCCGGGACACAAAGACCCAGTACTTC
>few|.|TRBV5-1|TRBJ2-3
CASSLAVFQGDHTQYF
TGCGCCAGCAGCTTGGCTGTATTTCAGGGTGATCATACGCAGTATTTT